A selection of T cell receptor beta chains follows, all from one sample in a study of radiation and T cells in renal cell carcinoma. Sequencing was performed with immunoSEQ multiplex PCR; in TCRdb, only in-frame clones are kept and a portion is missing. Of fewer than 90,000 clones listed, about 86% were seen once; the top ten hold 22%. Sample: blood, taken from a patient whose treatment included radiotherapy and nephrectomy. Receptors were obtained from a woman between 45 and 65 years old with renal cell carcinoma. CDR3s include the opening cysteine and the closing phenylalanine or tryptophan. Fields, in order: V gene, D gene, clone size, J gene, CDR3 DNA, CDR3 protein. D genes are given only for firm matches. The listing skips clone size in some rows; elsewhere it reads once, few, many or a size class.

v_call: TRBV7-2
d_call: TRBD1
clone_size: .
j_call: TRBJ1-5
cdr3_nt: TGTGCCAGCAGCCAGGGACAGGGAAAGAGACAGCCCCAGCATTTT
cdr3_aa: CASSQGQGKRQPQHF

v_call: TRBV7-3
d_call: .
clone_size: .
j_call: TRBJ2-5
cdr3_nt: TGTGCCAGCAGCTCAGCAGGGGAGGAGACCCAGTACTTC
cdr3_aa: CASSSAGEETQYF

v_call: TRBV18
d_call: .
clone_size: few
j_call: TRBJ1-1
cdr3_nt: TGTGCCAGCTCACCACCCCAGGGCGTCCTAGACACTGAAGCTTTCTTT
cdr3_aa: CASSPPQGVLDTEAFF

v_call: TRBV10-3
d_call: TRBD2
clone_size: once
j_call: TRBJ2-1
cdr3_nt: TGTGCCATCAGTCGTGTGGCTAGCGGGAGGGGTAATGAGCAGTTCTTC
cdr3_aa: CAISRVASGRGNEQFF

v_call: TRBV4-3
d_call: .
clone_size: .
j_call: TRBJ1-1
cdr3_nt: TGCGCCAGCAGCCAAGATTGGGCAGGGTGGCCTGAAGCTTTCTTT
cdr3_aa: CASSQDWAGWPEAFF

v_call: TRBV5-5
d_call: .
clone_size: .
j_call: TRBJ2-7
cdr3_nt: TGTGCCAGCAGCTCCCCAGGGCGCTCCCTCTACGAGCAGTACTTC
cdr3_aa: CASSSPGRSLYEQYF

v_call: TRBV6-1
d_call: .
clone_size: once
j_call: TRBJ1-2
cdr3_nt: TGTGCCAGCAGGGGGACGGTAGCTAACTATGGCTACACCTTC
cdr3_aa: CASRGTVANYGYTF

v_call: TRBV7-3
d_call: .
clone_size: few
j_call: TRBJ1-1
cdr3_nt: TGTGCCAGCAGCCCCGGCGGAATGGGGACTGAAGCTTTCTTT
cdr3_aa: CASSPGGMGTEAFF

v_call: TRBV27
d_call: TRBD1
clone_size: .
j_call: TRBJ1-2
cdr3_nt: TGTGCCAGCAGTCCGGGGACAGCGTTAGTGGGTGGCTACACCTTC
cdr3_aa: CASSPGTALVGGYTF

v_call: TRBV5-4
d_call: .
clone_size: .
j_call: TRBJ2-2
cdr3_nt: TGTGCCAGCAGCTTTCTCAGCTCCGGGGAGCTGTTTTTT
cdr3_aa: CASSFLSSGELFF

v_call: TRBV15
d_call: .
clone_size: .
j_call: TRBJ2-5
cdr3_nt: TGTGCCACCAGCAGAGTAAAGGAGACCCAGTACTTC
cdr3_aa: CATSRVKETQYF

v_call: TRBV19
d_call: TRBD1
clone_size: .
j_call: TRBJ1-1
cdr3_nt: TGTGCCACCGGACAGGGGGCGATCACTGAAGCTTTCTTT
cdr3_aa: CATGQGAITEAFF

v_call: TRBV5-6
d_call: TRBD1
clone_size: .
j_call: TRBJ1-5
cdr3_nt: TGTGCCAGCAGCACCGGGACAGGGGACGCTGATCAGCCCCAGCATTTT
cdr3_aa: CASSTGTGDADQPQHF

v_call: TRBV7-8
d_call: TRBD2
clone_size: .
j_call: TRBJ2-5
cdr3_nt: TGTGCCAGCAGCCCGGGACTAGCGGAGGTAGAGACCCAGTACTTC
cdr3_aa: CASSPGLAEVETQYF

v_call: TRBV7-2
d_call: .
clone_size: .
j_call: TRBJ2-3
cdr3_nt: TGTGCCAGCAGCTTAGCGGGTACGCAGTATTTT
cdr3_aa: CASSLAGTQYF

v_call: TRBV4-3
d_call: .
clone_size: .
j_call: TRBJ2-4
cdr3_nt: TGCGCCAGCAGCCAAGATACGGGGTACAGCCTAGCCAAAAACATTCAGTACTTC
cdr3_aa: CASSQDTGYSLAKNIQYF

v_call: TRBV6-5
d_call: .
clone_size: .
j_call: TRBJ2-1
cdr3_nt: TGTGCCAGCAGTTACATAGCCGGGGGTGAGCAGTTCTTC
cdr3_aa: CASSYIAGGEQFF

v_call: TRBV7-2
d_call: TRBD1
clone_size: .
j_call: TRBJ1-2
cdr3_nt: TGTGCCAGCAGCTTATCGGCAGGGGGCCACTATGGCTACACCTTC
cdr3_aa: CASSLSAGGHYGYTF

v_call: TRBV27
d_call: .
clone_size: .
j_call: TRBJ1-3
cdr3_nt: TGTGCCAGCAGTTGGGACACTACTCCCTCAAATAACGCTGGAAACACCATATATTTT
cdr3_aa: CASSWDTTPSNNAGNTIYF

v_call: TRBV28
d_call: .
clone_size: .
j_call: TRBJ2-7
cdr3_nt: TGTGCCAGCAGTTTGTCTTTCACGCAGGCCTACGAGCAGTACTTC
cdr3_aa: CASSLSFTQAYEQYF

v_call: TRBV5-1
d_call: .
clone_size: .
j_call: TRBJ1-5
cdr3_nt: TGCGCCAGCAGCTTCGCGGGGGGCTGGCAGCCCCAGCATTTT
cdr3_aa: CASSFAGGWQPQHF

v_call: TRBV15
d_call: TRBD2
clone_size: .
j_call: TRBJ2-7
cdr3_nt: TGTGCCACCAGCAGAGACCTTAGGGCTAGCGGGGTACCCTACGAGCAGTACTTC
cdr3_aa: CATSRDLRASGVPYEQYF

v_call: TRBV5-1
d_call: .
clone_size: .
j_call: TRBJ1-2
cdr3_nt: TGCGCCAGCAGCTTGGACAGGGTCAACTATGGCTACACCTTC
cdr3_aa: CASSLDRVNYGYTF

v_call: TRBV19
d_call: .
clone_size: .
j_call: TRBJ2-1
cdr3_nt: TGTGCCAGTAGTCCTAGACCCTTCTTC
cdr3_aa: CASSPRPFF

v_call: TRBV7-6
d_call: .
clone_size: .
j_call: TRBJ1-2
cdr3_nt: TGTGCCAGCAGCCCACAACAGGACTATGGCTACACCTTC
cdr3_aa: CASSPQQDYGYTF

v_call: TRBV7-6
d_call: .
clone_size: .
j_call: TRBJ2-2
cdr3_nt: TGTGCCAGCAGCCCGTTGGGGGCCGGGGAGCTGTTTTTT
cdr3_aa: CASSPLGAGELFF

v_call: TRBV12-1
d_call: .
clone_size: .
j_call: TRBJ1-4
cdr3_nt: TGTGCCAGCAGCGAGAAGAGGGGGGCCGGTGAAAAACTGTTTTTT
cdr3_aa: CASSEKRGAGEKLFF

v_call: TRBV6-6
d_call: .
clone_size: .
j_call: TRBJ1-6
cdr3_nt: TGTGCCAGCAGTTACTCGAAAAGTTATAATTCACCCCTCCACTTT
cdr3_aa: CASSYSKSYNSPLHF

v_call: TRBV7-2
d_call: .
clone_size: .
j_call: TRBJ1-6
cdr3_nt: TGTGCCAGCAGCTCGGAGCAGGGTTTCGGTAATTCACCCCTCCACTTT
cdr3_aa: CASSSEQGFGNSPLHF

v_call: TRBV7-9
d_call: .
clone_size: .
j_call: TRBJ2-1
cdr3_nt: TGTGCCAGCAGCTTATCCTATGAGCAGTTCTTC
cdr3_aa: CASSLSYEQFF

v_call: TRBV2
d_call: .
clone_size: .
j_call: TRBJ2-3
cdr3_nt: TGTGCCTCAAAGAACCGGGAGATGGCAGATACGCAGTATTTT
cdr3_aa: CASKNREMADTQYF

v_call: TRBV6-6
d_call: .
clone_size: .
j_call: TRBJ1-2
cdr3_nt: TGTGCCAGCAAGCAGGGGATCTATGGCTACACCTTC
cdr3_aa: CASKQGIYGYTF

v_call: TRBV19
d_call: TRBD2
clone_size: .
j_call: TRBJ2-7
cdr3_nt: TGTGCCAGTAGGCGGAGCGGGGCCACCTACGAGCAGTACTTC
cdr3_aa: CASRRSGATYEQYF

v_call: TRBV7-3
d_call: .
clone_size: .
j_call: TRBJ1-1
cdr3_nt: TGTGCCAGCAGCCTCAGTGGGGCAAGCACTGAAGCTTTCTTT
cdr3_aa: CASSLSGASTEAFF

v_call: TRBV25-1
d_call: .
clone_size: .
j_call: TRBJ2-1
cdr3_nt: TGTGCCAGCAGTGTGGGGACTCGCCGAGGTGAGCAGTTCTTC
cdr3_aa: CASSVGTRRGEQFF

v_call: TRBV28
d_call: .
clone_size: few
j_call: TRBJ2-5
cdr3_nt: TGTGCCAGCAGTCCCGAGGAGACCCAGTACTTC
cdr3_aa: CASSPEETQYF

v_call: TRBV28
d_call: .
clone_size: .
j_call: TRBJ2-1
cdr3_nt: TGTGCCAGCAGTTTGGGGATTGGGCAGTTCTTC
cdr3_aa: CASSLGIGQFF

v_call: TRBV28
d_call: .
clone_size: .
j_call: TRBJ2-7
cdr3_nt: TGTGCCAGCAGTTTCAGTACCTACGAGCAGTACTTC
cdr3_aa: CASSFSTYEQYF

v_call: TRBV14
d_call: .
clone_size: few
j_call: TRBJ2-3
cdr3_nt: TGTGCCAGCAGCCAGACGGGCTTGGATACGCAGTATTTT
cdr3_aa: CASSQTGLDTQYF

v_call: TRBV11-3
d_call: TRBD1
clone_size: .
j_call: TRBJ2-3
cdr3_nt: TGTGCCAGCAGCTTAGGGAGACAGGGGAGCACAGATACGCAGTATTTT
cdr3_aa: CASSLGRQGSTDTQYF

v_call: TRBV19
d_call: .
clone_size: .
j_call: TRBJ2-3
cdr3_nt: TGTGCCAGTAGTATCGACAACACAGATACGCAGTATTTT
cdr3_aa: CASSIDNTDTQYF

v_call: TRBV27
d_call: .
clone_size: .
j_call: TRBJ1-1
cdr3_nt: TGTGCCAGCAGTTTATCGCGCCATGGCACTGAAGCTTTCTTT
cdr3_aa: CASSLSRHGTEAFF

v_call: TRBV5-4
d_call: TRBD1
clone_size: .
j_call: TRBJ2-5
cdr3_nt: TGTGCCAGCAGCCGGACTACAGGGGGCGGTGAGACCCAGTACTTC
cdr3_aa: CASSRTTGGGETQYF

v_call: TRBV25-1
d_call: .
clone_size: .
j_call: TRBJ2-1
cdr3_nt: TGTGCCAGCCGAGGGGGGGCGAGCTCCTACAATGAGCAGTTCTTC
cdr3_aa: CASRGGASSYNEQFF

v_call: TRBV5-1
d_call: .
clone_size: .
j_call: TRBJ2-3
cdr3_nt: TGCGCCAGCAGCTTCTTTCCCGGGGTGGACACAGATACGCAGTATTTT
cdr3_aa: CASSFFPGVDTDTQYF

v_call: TRBV20-1
d_call: .
clone_size: .
j_call: TRBJ2-7
cdr3_nt: TGCAGTGCGGGGGACTCCTACGAGCAGTACTTC
cdr3_aa: CSAGDSYEQYF

v_call: TRBV9
d_call: .
clone_size: .
j_call: TRBJ2-7
cdr3_nt: TGTGCCAGCAGCGTGGCACCGGTGAGCGGAGACGAGCAGTACTTC
cdr3_aa: CASSVAPVSGDEQYF

v_call: TRBV6-1
d_call: .
clone_size: .
j_call: TRBJ1-2
cdr3_nt: TGTGCCAGCCACCTGGTCTCCTATGGCTACACCTTC
cdr3_aa: CASHLVSYGYTF

v_call: TRBV29-1
d_call: TRBD1
clone_size: .
j_call: TRBJ2-3
cdr3_nt: TGCAGCGTTGAAGAGGGAGAACAGGGGGAGGATTTT
cdr3_aa: CSVEEGEQGEDF

v_call: TRBV7-8
d_call: .
clone_size: .
j_call: TRBJ2-2
cdr3_nt: TGTGCCAGCAGCTCAGACTTCCGGGGGGAGCTGTTTTTT
cdr3_aa: CASSSDFRGELFF

v_call: TRBV2
d_call: .
clone_size: .
j_call: TRBJ1-2
cdr3_nt: TGTGCCAGCAGTGAAGCAGAGGGGGTCGGCTACACCTTC
cdr3_aa: CASSEAEGVGYTF

v_call: TRBV7-6
d_call: .
clone_size: few
j_call: TRBJ2-2
cdr3_nt: TGTGCCAGCAGCTTAGCAGGGGGATACGGGGAGCTGTTTTTT
cdr3_aa: CASSLAGGYGELFF

v_call: TRBV5-4
d_call: .
clone_size: .
j_call: TRBJ1-1
cdr3_nt: TGTGCCAGCAGCTGGACGGGGGGCACTGAAGCTTTCTTT
cdr3_aa: CASSWTGGTEAFF

v_call: TRBV6-5
d_call: .
clone_size: .
j_call: TRBJ1-2
cdr3_nt: TGTGCCAGCAGAGGGTCAGCCGCAAACTATGGCTACACCTTC
cdr3_aa: CASRGSAANYGYTF